This TCR beta chain was sequenced in a study of T cell responses to AZD1222 COVID-19 vaccine. V shed 7 bases and J 3 bases; nucleotides not matched to a gene: 14. This CDR3 is built from 16 residues. In germline, CDR1 is LNHDA, CDR2 SQIVND (reference sequence). Produced via immunoSEQ multiplex PCR; TCRdb's table is partial and in-frame only. In the table there are 45,000 to 55,000 clones, under 90% of which are singletons. This specimen was peripheral blood, taken on day 0 of AZD1222 vaccination. The rearrangement uses TRBV19 and TRBJ1-2; 7 positions match TRBD1. The receptor's source is an adult in good health. This CDR3 is CASTHTGTEDYYGYTF. The CDR3 DNA follows: TGTGCCAGTACGCACACCGGGACAGAAGATTACTATGGCTACACCTTC.